The 20 T cell receptor beta chains given below trace back to one sample, sequenced in a study of cytomegalovirus exposure and HLA in healthy donors. This table comes from immunoSEQ multiplex PCR, and its TCRdb copy is limited to in-frame clones, with some not included. The top ten clones hold about 1.4% of a sample with 100,000 to 150,000 clones, about 90% of them seen once. Sequencing was performed on PBMCs. The receptors shown here come from a man aged 25-40 years in good health and CMV-seronegative.

The J gene is TRBJ2-5, the V gene TRBV6-5; TRBD1 might be the D (5 bases). This CDR3 contains 15 residues. The germline gives CDR1 MNHEY, CDR2 SVGAGI. Trimming stripped 6 bases from V and 5 bases from J, with 19 bases between. For the CDR3, the DNA is TGTGCCAGCAGAAAACAGGCTACCCCTCGTGAGACCCAGTACTTC. As protein: CASRKQATPRETQYF.

This sequence joins TRBV5-4 and TRBJ2-5, with D tentatively TRBD2 (5 bases). Germline CDR1 is SGHNT and CDR2 is YYREEE (reference sequence). The CDR3 length is 16 residues. V lost 0 bases to trimming and J lost 0 bases, with 12 bases between them. CDR3 protein: CASSLELDPYQETQYF. CDR3 in DNA: TGTGCCAGCAGCTTGGAACTAGACCCGTACCAAGAGACCCAGTACTTC.

V gene TRBV30 combines with J gene TRBJ2-4; TRBD2 matches at 15 bases. CDR1 is GTSNPN, CDR2 SVGIG, per germline (reference sequence). The CDR3 extends over 20 amino acids. V shed 2 bases and J 0 bases; nucleotides not matched to a gene: 11. CDR3 sequence (DNA): TGTGCCTGGAGTCCCCGGACTAGCGGGAGGGCCCTTGGAGCCAAAAACATTCAGTACTTC. Amino acids: CAWSPRTSGRALGAKNIQYF.

This chain joins TRBV7-9 and TRBJ2-1, with TRBD1 as a possible D gene (6 bases). The CDR3 covers 15 residues. V lost 5 bases to trimming and J lost 4 bases, with 15 bases between them. Looked up from germline, CDR1 is SEHNR and CDR2 is FQNEAQ (reference sequence). As DNA, the CDR3 is TGTGCCAGCAGCATACGGGACACCCAGTACAATGAGCAGTTCTTC. It is translated as CASSIRDTQYNEQFF.

This chain joins TRBV19 and TRBJ2-3; 9 bases are a match to TRBD1. The germline V gene has CDR1 LNHDA and CDR2 SQIVND (reference sequence). CDR3 length equals 15 residues. Losses at the gene ends were 3 bases for V and 7 bases for J; bases not matched to a gene: 8. CDR3: CASSMYTGGSNTQYF. CDR3 in DNA: TGTGCCAGTAGTATGTATACAGGGGGCTCCAATACGCAGTATTTT. Using reference TRBV19 and TRBJ2-3 for the parts outside the CDR3, the full variable domain is DGGITQSPKYLFRKEGQNVTLSCEQNLNHDAMYWYRQDPGQGLRLIYYSQIVNDFQKGDIAEGYSVSREKKESFPLTVTSAQKNPTAFYLCASSMYTGGSNTQYFGPGTRLTVL.

V is TRBV6-5 and J is TRBJ2-2; D is undetermined. Looked up from germline, CDR1 is MNHEY and CDR2 is SVGAGI. This CDR3 has 12 amino acids. Trimming removed 5 bases at V and 4 bases at J, with 5 bases between. The CDR3 protein is CASSLSTGELFF. DNA of the CDR3: TGTGCCAGCAGTCTAAGCACCGGGGAGCTGTTTTTT.

The V call is TRBV5-1, the J call TRBJ2-2, with D unresolved. The CDR3 runs 14 residues. CDR1 SGHRS and CDR2 YFSETQ come from the germline V gene. The V end was cut by 0 bases, the J end by 4 bases, with 7 bases between. The CDR3 coding sequence is TGCGCCAGCAGCTTGGGTCTTTCCACCGGGGAGCTGTTTTTT. Protein sequence: CASSLGLSTGELFF.

This clone has only a few counts. The chain links TRBV14 to TRBJ1-2; 9 bases match TRBD1. J was trimmed by 12 bases and V by 0 bases; bases with no gene match: 8. The germline CDR1 and CDR2 sequences are SGHDN and FVKESK. This CDR3 has 14 residues. CDR3 in DNA: TGTGCCAGCAGCCAAGAAGGGACAGGGTACATCCACACCTTC. This translates into CASSQEGTGYIHTF. Full variable domain (remainder filled in from reference TRBV14 and TRBJ1-2): EAGVTQFPSHSVIEKGQTVTLRCDPISGHDNLYWYRRVMGKEIKFLLHFVKESKQDESGMPNNRFLAERTGGTYSTLKVQPAELEDSGVYFCASSQEGTGYIHTFGSGTRLTVV.

The sample holds one count of this clone. This chain connects TRBV7-2 to TRBJ2-2, with D unclear. The CDR3 extends over 13 amino acids. Trimming took off 1 base at V and 4 bases at J, with 4 bases between the two ends. Germline CDR1 reads SGHTA; CDR2 reads FQGNSA. CDR3 amino acids: CASSLGGTGELFF. The CDR3 DNA reads as TGTGCCAGCAGCTTAGGCGGCACCGGGGAGCTGTTTTTT. Looking up the rest from reference TRBV7-2 and TRBJ2-2 gives the full variable domain: GAGVSQSPSNKVTEKGKDVELRCDPISGHTALYWYRQSLGQGLEFLIYFQGNSAPDKSGLPSDRFSAERTGGSVSTLTIQRTQQEDSAVYLCASSLGGTGELFFGEGSRLTVL.

The chain uses TRBV9 and TRBJ1-3; D is undetermined. The CDR3 runs to 16 residues. Trimming pared 3 bases from V and 0 bases from J, leaving 13 bases between. Germline lookup yields CDR1 SGDLS and CDR2 YYNGEE. This CDR3 reads CASSEIERLSGNTIYF. The CDR3 coding sequence is TGTGCCAGCAGCGAAATAGAACGACTCTCTGGAAACACCATATATTTT.

V and J are TRBV7-8 and TRBJ1-5; 7 bases agree with TRBD1. Germline values: CDR1 SGHVS, CDR2 FQNEAQ. The junction had 9 bases not matched to a gene; V was cut back by 5 bases and J by 2 bases. The CDR3 covers 16 residues. The CDR3 is CASSPRDSRGNQPQHF. CDR3 DNA: TGTGCCAGCAGCCCCCGGGACAGCCGAGGCAATCAGCCCCAGCATTTT. Full variable domain (missing parts from reference TRBV7-8 and TRBJ1-5): GAGVSQSPRYKVAKRGQDVALRCDPISGHVSLFWYQQALGQGPEFLTYFQNEAQLDKSGLPSDRFFAERPEGSVSTLKIQRTQQEDSAVYLCASSPRDSRGNQPQHFGDGTRLSIL.

The rearrangement joins TRBV7-9 to TRBJ2-2; the D gene is possibly TRBD2 (6 bases). CDR1 is SEHNR and CDR2 is FQNEAQ in the germline V gene (reference sequence). Trimming left V 3 bases short and J 8 bases short, with 16 bases between. The CDR3 sequence is 15 residues long. CDR3 residues: CASSFRPTSRGELFF. The CDR3 bases are TGTGCCAGCAGCTTTAGACCGACTAGTCGTGGGGAGCTGTTTTTT.

This chain connects TRBV7-2 to TRBJ2-7; TRBD2 agrees at 9 bases. This CDR3 is 14 amino acids long. Germline CDR1 is SGHTA and CDR2 is FQGNSA. Losses at the gene ends were 4 bases for V and 4 bases for J; bases not matched to a gene: 5. CDR3 coding DNA: TGTGCCAGCAGCTATAGCGGGAGATTGTACGAGCAGTACTTC. This codes for CASSYSGRLYEQYF. The whole variable domain, remainder taken from reference TRBV7-2 and TRBJ2-7, is GAGVSQSPSNKVTEKGKDVELRCDPISGHTALYWYRQSLGQGLEFLIYFQGNSAPDKSGLPSDRFSAERTGGSVSTLTIQRTQQEDSAVYLCASSYSGRLYEQYFGPGTRLTVT.

This sequence joins TRBV7-9 and TRBJ1-5, with 8 bases fitting TRBD1. The CDR3 is 14 amino acids. The germline V gene has CDR1 SEHNR and CDR2 FQNEAQ (reference sequence). J lost 9 bases, V lost 4 bases, and 8 bases had no gene match. The CDR3 is CASSSGQGIWPQHF. DNA for the CDR3: TGTGCCAGCAGCTCCGGACAGGGAATATGGCCCCAGCATTTT.

This clone was seen a single time. This sequence joins TRBV4-1 and TRBJ2-4; D might be TRBD1 (5 bases). The ends were cut back, 1 base at V and 5 bases at J, with 12 bases in the middle. Germline loops: CDR1 MGHRA, CDR2 YSYEKL. CDR3 length: 15 residues. The CDR3, as DNA: TGCGCCAGCAGCCAAGGTAGGGGCAGGGAAAACATTCAGTACTTC. This gives the protein CASSQGRGRENIQYF.

The chain has TRBV6-5 and TRBJ1-2, with D hard to call. CDR3 size: 15 residues. Per germline, CDR1 MNHEY and CDR2 SVGAGI. V shed 4 bases and J shed 1 base, with 13 bases lying between them. The chain's CDR3 is CASSSPRRINYGYTF. Here the CDR3 DNA reads TGTGCCAGCAGTTCCCCGAGGCGGATTAACTATGGCTACACCTTC.

The chain carries TRBV20-1 and TRBJ1-1; D unclear. Germline V gene sequence: CDR1 DFQATT, CDR2 SNEGSKA (reference sequence). Trimming cost V 4 bases and J 2 bases, with 5 bases left between them. There are 11 residues in the CDR3. DNA of the CDR3: TGCAGTGCTATAAAAAACACTGAAGCTTTCTTT. This gives the protein CSAIKNTEAFF.

The chain has TRBV7-2 and TRBJ1-2; TRBD1 agrees at 7 bases. V shed 4 bases and J 7 bases; nucleotides not matched to a gene: 12. The CDR3 consists of 15 residues. Germline V lookup: CDR1 SGHTA, CDR2 FQGNSA. The chain's CDR3 is CASSSGPTGLAGYTF. The DNA of the CDR3 is TGTGCCAGCAGCTCAGGTCCGACAGGGTTGGCTGGCTACACCTTC.

This clone has only one observation. The gene calls are TRBV30 and TRBJ2-4; a weak D match, TRBD2 (6 bases). The CDR3 runs to 13 residues. Per germline, CDR1 GTSNPN and CDR2 SVGIG (reference sequence). V lost 5 bases and J lost 4, with 12 bases in between. The CDR3 nucleotides read TGTGCCTGGGGCGAAGGGACTAAAAACATTCAGTACTTC. Protein product: CAWGEGTKNIQYF.

V usage is TRBV5-1 and J usage is TRBJ1-1; a weak D match, TRBD1 (6 bases). CDR1 and CDR2 (germline): SGHRS, YFSETQ. The CDR3 has 14 residues. V lost 3 bases and J 4 bases, leaving 13 bases between the germline ends. The CDR3 here is CASSSLQGGTEAFF. In DNA, the CDR3 is TGCGCCAGCAGCTCCCTACAGGGCGGCACTGAAGCTTTCTTT.